This TCR beta chain was sequenced during a study of early T cells in non-severe SARS-CoV-2 infection. For the study at large: Bulk RNA isolated from unsorted whole blood underwent sequencing; chains were not paired. Findings and limits, study-wide: In VDJdb matching, anti-spike CD8 responses were favored while private and CD4 specificities went missing.

Trimming at V came to 5 bases and at J to 0 bases, leaving 9 bases not matched to a gene. This CDR3 has 16 amino acids. Per germline, CDR1 MNHNY and CDR2 SVGAGI (reference sequence). The protocol attached unique molecular identifiers to individual cDNA molecules. TCRdb itself ran the 5' RACE reads through MiXCR, one entry per CDR3 protein. Of 100,000 to 120,000 distinct CDR3 sequences listed, 10% to 15% are singletons. About this clonotype: Its antigen remains unknown.

The chain uses TRBV6-6 and TRBJ2-5, with 7 nucleotides matching TRBD2. This TCR came from an adult who was a healthcare worker with PCR-confirmed SARS-CoV-2 infection or an uninfected control (not recorded which). This specimen consisted of whole blood, obtained at baseline. The CDR3 region has the DNA TGTGCCAGCAGTGAAGCTCCTAGCGGCTACCAAGAGACCCAGTACTTC. It translates to CASSEAPSGYQETQYF.